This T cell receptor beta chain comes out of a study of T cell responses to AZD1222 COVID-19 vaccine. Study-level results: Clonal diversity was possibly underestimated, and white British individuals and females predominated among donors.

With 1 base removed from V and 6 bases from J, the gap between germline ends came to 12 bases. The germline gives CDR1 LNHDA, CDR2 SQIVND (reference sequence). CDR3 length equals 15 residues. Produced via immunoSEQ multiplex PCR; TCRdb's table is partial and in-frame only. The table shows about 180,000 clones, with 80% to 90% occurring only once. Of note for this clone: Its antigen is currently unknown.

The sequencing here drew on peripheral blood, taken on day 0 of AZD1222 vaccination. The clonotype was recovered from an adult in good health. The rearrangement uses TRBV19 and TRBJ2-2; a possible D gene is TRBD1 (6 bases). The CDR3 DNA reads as TGTGCCAGTAGTATAGGGGGCAGGGGTCCCGGGGAGCTGTTTTTT. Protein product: CASSIGGRGPGELFF.